These 16 T cell receptor beta chains were sequenced from one sample in a study of blood T cells in healthy people across ages. A sample-barcoded 5' primer and a J-beta primer mix were used in a second PCR of roughly 7 to 11 cycles. TCRdb reanalysed the 5' RACE reads using MiXCR and keeps one entry per CDR3 protein. Counted here are about 1.8 million distinct CDR3 sequences, about 50% occurring once; the ten biggest clones make up approximately 2.1%. Sample: blood. Source of these receptors: a middle-aged woman in good health.

The chain recombines TRBV28 with TRBJ2-7; no reliable D call. V was clipped by 8 bases and J by 0 bases, with 14 bases between them. Germline CDR1 is MDHEN and CDR2 is SYDVKM. The CDR3 consists of 14 residues. CDR3 DNA: TGTGCCAGCGCGCCTGACGGGCGCTCCTACGAGCAGTACTTC. It translates to CASAPDGRSYEQYF.

The chain has TRBV5-1 and TRBJ1-5; no definite D call. CDR3 length equals 16 residues. V was shortened by 0 bases and J by 3 bases, with 13 bases between the two germline ends. The germline gives CDR1 SGHRS, CDR2 YFSETQ. The CDR3, as DNA: TGCGCCAGCAGCTTGGGGTCTGTGGGAGCCAATCAGCCCCAGCATTTT. Translation gives CASSLGSVGANQPQHF.

This clonotype turned up a few times. This rearrangement joins TRBV28 to TRBJ2-5, with 8 bases identical to TRBD1. Per germline, CDR1 MDHEN and CDR2 SYDVKM. The CDR3 length is 17 residues. The V gene end was trimmed by 3 bases and the J gene end by 1 base; junction bases not matched to a gene: 10. The CDR3 loop reads CASSFHWTGSSQETQYF. The CDR3 DNA follows: TGTGCCAGCAGTTTCCACTGGACAGGGTCCTCCCAAGAGACCCAGTACTTC. The full variable domain, its missing parts supplied by reference TRBV28 and TRBJ2-5, is DVKVTQSSRYLVKRTGEKVFLECVQDMDHENMFWYRQDPGLGLRLIYFSYDVKMKEKGDIPEGYSVSREKKERFSLILESASTNQTSMYLCASSFHWTGSSQETQYFGPGTRLLVL.

CDR3 DNA sequence: TGTGCCAGCAGCTTAGACTGGCGGGGGGGCCTGAGGACAGATACGCAGTATTTT. It yields the protein CASSLDWRGGLRTDTQYF. V is TRBV11-2 and J is TRBJ2-3, with 9 positions matching TRBD2. Trimming took 0 bases from V and 3 from J; bases not matched to a gene: 10. The CDR3 spans 18 residues. Germline V lookup: CDR1 SGHAT, CDR2 FQNNGV.

This chain's CDR3 is CASSLIGRGGLETQYF. In DNA form, the CDR3 reads TGTGCCAGCAGCTTAATCGGGCGGGGGGGCCTTGAGACCCAGTACTTC. The chain couples TRBV7-6 to TRBJ2-5, with 9 bases aligning to TRBD2. Germline V CDR1 and CDR2: SGHVS, FNYEAQ. V shed 2 bases and J 5 bases; nucleotides not matched to a gene: 9. This CDR3 region has 16 residues.

V usage is TRBV4-2 and J usage is TRBJ1-2, with no clear D. CDR3 size: 11 residues. Germline values: CDR1 LGHNA, CDR2 YNFKEQ. V dropped 6 bases and J dropped 6 bases, with 8 bases sitting between them. The CDR3 sequence: CASRHFDGYTF. In DNA, the CDR3 is TGTGCCAGCAGGCATTTTGATGGCTACACCTTC.

This clonotype turned up a few times. The chain couples TRBV4-2 to TRBJ1-5; D uncertain. The V end was cut by 5 bases, the J end by 5 bases, with 16 bases between. The germline V gene encodes CDR1 LGHNA and CDR2 YNFKEQ. The length of the CDR3 is 15 residues. This CDR3 is CASSFGRAEDQPQHF. As DNA, the CDR3 is TGTGCCAGCAGCTTTGGAAGGGCAGAGGATCAGCCCCAGCATTTT.

This chain uses TRBV12-3 or TRBV12-4 with TRBJ1-2; D is possibly TRBD1 (6 bases). The CDR3 totals 14 residues. Deletions cut 4 bases from V and 6 bases from J, with 15 bases between. CDR3 coding DNA: TGTGCCAGCAGTTCGGACAGACCCATCGATGGCTACACCTTC. Amino acid sequence: CASSSDRPIDGYTF.

The CDR3 loop reads CATSRGWGFGAVISYGYTF. DNA for the CDR3: TGTGCCACCAGCAGAGGCTGGGGGTTTGGAGCGGTCATAAGCTATGGCTACACCTTC. This chain uses TRBV15 with TRBJ1-2, with a tentative D call TRBD1 (5 bases). V was cut by 1 base and J by 4 bases, with 25 bases left in between. The CDR3 consists of 19 residues. CDR1 and CDR2 (germline): LNHNV, YYDKDF (reference sequence). Full variable domain (outside the CDR3, taken from reference TRBV15 and TRBJ1-2): DAMVIQNPRYQVTQFGKPVTLSCSQTLNHNVMYWYQQKSSQAPKLLFHYYDKDFNNEADTPDNFQSRRPNTSFCFLDIRSPGLGDTAMYLCATSRGWGFGAVISYGYTFGSGTRLTVV.

J is TRBJ2-1 and V is TRBV29-1; D is uncertain. V shed 1 base and J shed 8 bases, with 15 bases lying between them. The CDR3 extends over 14 amino acids. Germline loops: CDR1 SQVTM, CDR2 ANQGSEA. In nucleotides, the CDR3 is TGCAGCGTTGAAGTCTTGGAAGTTTACGATGAGCAGTTCTTC. It is translated as CSVEVLEVYDEQFF.

The chain joins TRBV12-3 or TRBV12-4 to TRBJ1-1, with a possible D match to TRBD1 (5 bases). The CDR3 is made up of 14 amino acids. V dropped 1 base and J dropped 3 bases, with 9 bases sitting between them. The CDR3 protein is CASSLVGRDTEAFF. The CDR3 DNA reads as TGTGCCAGCAGTTTAGTTGGCAGGGACACTGAAGCTTTCTTT.

The sample holds a few counts of this clonotype. This rearrangement joins TRBV13 to TRBJ2-7; 7 bases fit TRBD1. The CDR3 covers 15 residues. V was pared by 3 bases and J by 1 base, with 6 bases of the junction left unmatched. In germline, CDR1 is PRHDT, CDR2 FYEKMQ (reference sequence). The DNA of the CDR3 is TGTGCCAGCAGCTTTAGAACGGGACAGTCCTACGAGCAGTACTTC. It specifies CASSFRTGQSYEQYF.

This sequence joins TRBV7-3 and TRBJ1-1; D ambiguous. Germline V gene data show CDR1 as SGHTA and CDR2 as FQGTGA. CDR3 length: 15 residues. Trimming shortened V by 0 bases and J by 0 bases, and 8 bases separated the two germline ends. CDR3 coding DNA: TGTGCCAGCAGCTTAACTAGGGTCTTGAACACTGAAGCTTTCTTT. Encoded protein: CASSLTRVLNTEAFF.

This chain links TRBV10-2 with TRBJ1-2; unclear D gene. Germline-derived CDR1 and CDR2 are WSHSY and SAAADI. The V and J ends lost 4 bases and 2 bases respectively, with 14 bases between them. The CDR3 covers 15 residues. CDR3 in amino acids: CASSGSAALNYGYTF. CDR3 sequence (DNA): TGCGCCAGCAGTGGGTCGGCAGCACTAAACTATGGCTACACCTTC.

The CDR3 sequence is CASSLNGGPYEQYF. The DNA of the CDR3 is TGTGCCAGCAGCTTAAACGGGGGGCCCTACGAGCAGTACTTC. The rearrangement joins TRBV7-2 to TRBJ2-7, with D possibly TRBD2 on 7 matching bases. Between the trimmed V and J ends, which lost 2 bases and 2 bases, there was a span of 10 bases. Germline-derived CDR1 and CDR2 are SGHTA and FQGNSA. This CDR3 spans 14 amino acids.

This clonotype was observed a few times. This chain uses TRBV28 with TRBJ2-5; D gene ambiguous. CDR3 length: 15 amino acids. Trimming pared 3 bases from V and 1 base from J, leaving 12 bases between. Germline CDR1 is MDHEN and CDR2 is SYDVKM. CDR3 protein: CASSFSWEIQETQYF. In DNA, the CDR3 is TGTGCCAGCAGTTTCTCATGGGAAATCCAAGAGACCCAGTACTTC.